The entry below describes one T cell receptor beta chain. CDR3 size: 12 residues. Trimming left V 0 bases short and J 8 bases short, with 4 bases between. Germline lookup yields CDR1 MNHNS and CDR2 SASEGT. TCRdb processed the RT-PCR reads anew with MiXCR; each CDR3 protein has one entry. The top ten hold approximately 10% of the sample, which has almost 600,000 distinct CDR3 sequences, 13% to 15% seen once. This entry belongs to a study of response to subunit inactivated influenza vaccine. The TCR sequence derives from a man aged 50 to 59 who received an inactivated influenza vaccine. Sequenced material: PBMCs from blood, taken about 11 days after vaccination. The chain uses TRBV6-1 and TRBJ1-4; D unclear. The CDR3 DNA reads TGTGCCAGCAGTGAAGCTAGAGAAAAACTGTTTTTT. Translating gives CASSEAREKLFF.